This T cell receptor beta chain was sequenced for a study of spatial heterogeneity in lung cancer. Germline lookup yields CDR1 DFQATT and CDR2 SNEGSKA (reference sequence). Trimming took 4 bases from V and 4 from J; bases not matched to a gene: 5. The length of the CDR3 is 13 residues. TCRdb processed the 5' RACE reads anew with MiXCR; each CDR3 protein has one entry. This table has 600 to 700 distinct CDR3 sequences, around 29% appearing once. Time point in this sample: sample taken at primary tumor resection. On this clonotype: Since it is a stray read in a library aimed at alpha chains, this beta chain has a size that is not meaningful.

This sample comprised normal lung tissue next to the tumor, obtained at surgery. This receptor was taken from a male donor with early-stage non-small cell lung cancer. The J gene is TRBJ2-7, the V gene TRBV20-1; TRBD1 matches at 9 bases. The CDR3 nucleotides are TGCAGTGCTACCGGGACAGGGCCATACGAGCAGTACTTC. Amino acids: CSATGTGPYEQYF.